These 27 T cell receptor beta chains were sequenced from one sample in a study of identical twins. Via MiXCR, TCRdb re-called the 5' RACE reads, giving one row per CDR3 protein. Of around 480,000 distinct CDR3 sequences listed, 13% to 15% are singletons. These same records also appear under a second study, on yellow fever vaccine responses in identical twins.

The sequencing sample was made of CD4+ T cells sorted from blood. The receptor source for this set is a woman aged 18-30 years in good health.

This clonotype was observed a few times. V gene TRBV2 combines with J gene TRBJ1-3, with a tentative D call TRBD1 (5 bases). There are 18 residues in the CDR3. V was trimmed by 3 bases and J by 2 bases, leaving 20 bases between them. The germline gives CDR1 SNHLY, CDR2 FYNNEI. CDR3 in amino acids: CASSDLGVIGEAGNTIYF. CDR3 bases: TGTGCCAGCAGTGACTTAGGGGTGATCGGAGAGGCTGGAAACACCATATATTTT.

This clonotype was counted between two and nine times. The chain uses TRBV7-2 and TRBJ2-1; 11 nucleotides line up with TRBD2. The V gene's germline CDR1 is SGHTA and CDR2 FQGNSA. J was trimmed by 9 bases and V by 5 bases; bases with no gene match: 9. The CDR3 contains 15 residues. CDR3 in DNA: TGTGCCAGCAGCAAACTAGCGGGGGTCTTTAGTGAGCAGTTCTTC. Its translation: CASSKLAGVFSEQFF.

This clonotype was seen only a few times. This chain uses TRBV7-9 with TRBJ1-2; 11 nucleotides agree with TRBD1. CDR3 length: 15 residues. V gave up 5 bases and J gave up 2 bases; unmatched junction bases: 4. Germline CDR1 SEHNR, CDR2 FQNEAQ (reference sequence). The CDR3 here is CASSLDRGRNYGYTF. CDR3 coding DNA: TGTGCCAGCAGCCTGGACAGGGGGCGGAACTATGGCTACACCTTC.

This clonotype occurred many times. The rearrangement joins TRBV12-3 or TRBV12-4 to TRBJ1-2, with 7 bases lining up with TRBD1. The V and J ends lost 6 bases and 4 bases, in that order; junction bases with no gene match: 2. The CDR3 runs 12 residues. Here the CDR3 DNA reads TGTGCCAGCAGGAACAGGGGCTATGGCTACACCTTC. Translated: CASRNRGYGYTF.

Worth noting for this clonotype: This clone may be a read error of a much larger clone one base away. The chain couples TRBV3-1 to TRBJ2-7; 8 bases fit TRBD1. This CDR3 is built from 15 residues. CDR1 is LGHDT and CDR2 is YNNKEL in the germline V gene (reference sequence). In DNA form, the CDR3 reads TGTGCCTGCAGCCCGCCGGGACAGGTTCCCTACGAGCAGTACTTC. Translating it yields CACSPPGQVPYEQYF.

The chain has TRBV6-1 and TRBJ2-2; no clear D. CDR3 length: 11 residues. The germline V gene has CDR1 MNHNS and CDR2 SASEGT. Trimming left V 5 bases short and J 6 bases short, with 4 bases between. The CDR3 here is CASSQPGELFF. CDR3 nucleotide sequence: TGTGCCAGCAGTCAGCCCGGGGAGCTGTTTTTT.

This clonotype occurred a few times. J is TRBJ2-4 and V is TRBV20-1; D gene ambiguous. Trimming pared 0 bases from V and 6 bases from J, leaving 12 bases between. In germline, CDR1 is DFQATT, CDR2 SNEGSKA (reference sequence). This CDR3 has 14 amino acids. The CDR3: CSARDTPKGNIQYF. The DNA of the CDR3 is TGCAGTGCTAGAGATACGCCAAAAGGAAACATTCAGTACTTC.

This CDR3 reads CASTQVGGETQYF. The DNA for the CDR3 is TGTGCCAGCACCCAGGTCGGGGGAGAGACCCAGTACTTC. The V and J genes are TRBV7-6 and TRBJ2-5, with D perhaps TRBD2 (6 bases). The CDR3 is 13 amino acids. With 7 bases removed from V and 4 bases from J, the gap between germline ends came to 13 bases. Germline V CDR1 and CDR2: SGHVS, FNYEAQ.

This clonotype has only a few counts. J is TRBJ2-7 and V is TRBV20-1; 10 bases agree with TRBD2. Germline CDR1 reads DFQATT; CDR2 reads SNEGSKA (reference sequence). The J segment lost 0 bases and the V segment lost 6 bases, leaving 5 bases of the junction unmatched. This CDR3 has 14 residues. The CDR3 nucleotides read TGCAGTGCACGAGCGGGGGGGAGCTCCTACGAGCAGTACTTC. Amino acid sequence: CSARAGGSSYEQYF.

The J gene is TRBJ1-2, the V gene TRBV29-1; 8 bases align to TRBD1. The V gene's germline CDR1 is SQVTM and CDR2 ANQGSEA. V lost 5 bases to trimming and J lost 9 bases; unmatched junction nucleotides: 11. The CDR3 runs 13 residues. The CDR3 loop reads CSVFGTGSASYTF. CDR3 bases: TGCAGCGTTTTCGGGACAGGATCCGCGAGCTACACCTTC.

This clonotype was seen many times. This chain joins TRBV20-1 and TRBJ2-1; 9 nucleotides line up with TRBD2. Germline V CDR1 and CDR2: DFQATT, SNEGSKA (reference sequence). J lost 1 base, V lost 6 bases, and 4 bases had no gene match. The CDR3 sequence is 14 residues long. The CDR3 nucleotides are TGCAGTGCGGGGCGGGAGGGGTCCTACAATGAGCAGTTCTTC. Amino acids: CSAGREGSYNEQFF.

This clonotype was seen a few times. This sequence joins TRBV25-1 and TRBJ2-1; D may be TRBD2 (6 bases). CDR3 length equals 15 residues. Germline CDR1 MGHDK, CDR2 SYGVNS. Trimming took 3 bases from V and 3 from J, leaving 12 bases between them. The CDR3 sequence: CASSEIRDFYNEQFF. Written as DNA, the CDR3 is TGTGCCAGCAGTGAGATTCGGGACTTCTACAATGAGCAGTTCTTC.

This clonotype was detected a few times. The chain couples TRBV5-6 to TRBJ1-2; D uncertain. Germline V gene data show CDR1 as SGHDT and CDR2 as YYEEEE. The length of the CDR3 is 14 residues. V lost 2 bases to trimming and J lost 7 bases, with 15 bases between them. DNA of the CDR3: TGTGCCAGCAGCTTCCTCGGCAGAACCTTTGGCTACACCTTC. This codes for CASSFLGRTFGYTF. Full variable domain (rest looked up from reference TRBV5-6 and TRBJ1-2): DAGVTQSPTHLIKTRGQQVTLRCSPKSGHDTVSWYQQALGQGPQFIFQYYEEEERQRGNFPDRFSGHQFPNYSSELNVNALLLGDSALYLCASSFLGRTFGYTFGSGTRLTVV.

The chain employs TRBV4-3 and TRBJ2-7, with 7 bases aligning to TRBD2. Germline assignment: CDR1 LGHNA and CDR2 YSLEER. The CDR3 is 15 amino acids. V lost 1 base to trimming and J lost 2 bases; unmatched junction nucleotides: 5. This CDR3 is CASSQGRSGAYEQYF. As DNA, the CDR3 is TGCGCCAGCAGCCAAGGGAGAAGCGGGGCCTACGAGCAGTACTTC.

This clonotype has at least ten counts. V is TRBV27 and J is TRBJ2-1; D uncertain. The germline V gene has CDR1 MNHEY and CDR2 SMNVEV (reference sequence). The CDR3 spans 14 residues. With 3 bases removed from V and 0 bases from J, the gap between germline ends came to 6 bases. The CDR3 protein is CASSFTPSYNEQFF. DNA of the CDR3: TGTGCCAGCAGTTTCACCCCCTCCTACAATGAGCAGTTCTTC.

Turning to this clonotype: An end of the junction does not agree with germline; a read error may underlie this. The CDR3 region has the DNA TGTGCCAGCAGTACAGTGACCACAGGTACGCAGTATTTT. Translation: CASSTVTTGTQYF. The rearrangement joins TRBV2 to TRBJ2-3, with D maybe TRBD1 (5 bases). The CDR3 runs 13 residues. The germline gives CDR1 SNHLY, CDR2 FYNNEI.

This clonotype was seen more than once but under ten times. The chain joins TRBV18 to TRBJ2-7; D call uncertain. Looked up from germline, CDR1 is KGHSH and CDR2 is LQKENI. The CDR3 loop spans 16 amino acids. Trimming took 4 bases from V and 0 from J, leaving 16 bases between them. CDR3 DNA: TGTGCCAGCTCACACAGACACGCACTGATCTCCTACGAGCAGTACTTC. This sequence encodes CASSHRHALISYEQYF.

A single count supports this clonotype. The CDR3 nucleotides read TGTGCCACCAGTGATTTAGGGTACGAGCAGTACTTC. Translating gives CATSDLGYEQYF. V gene TRBV24-1 combines with J gene TRBJ2-7; D is uncertain. With 1 base removed from V and 4 bases from J, the gap between germline ends came to 4 bases. The CDR3 spans 12 residues. Germline V gene lookup returns CDR1 KGHDR and CDR2 SFDVKD.

The V gene is TRBV5-4, the J gene TRBJ2-1; TRBD2 is a possible D gene (6 bases). CDR1 is SGHNT, CDR2 YYREEE, per germline (reference sequence). This CDR3 region has 14 residues. The V gene lost 4 bases and the J gene lost 4 bases, with 12 bases spanning the gap. The CDR3 here is CASSPDSGYNEQFF. CDR3 sequence (DNA): TGTGCCAGCAGCCCCGATAGCGGTTACAATGAGCAGTTCTTC.

V is TRBV11-3 and J is TRBJ2-5; 7 positions match TRBD1. Germline V lookup: CDR1 SGHNT, CDR2 YENEEA. This CDR3 is built from 14 residues. V shed 4 bases and J 5 bases; nucleotides not matched to a gene: 7. The CDR3 sequence is CASSSTGVDETQYF. Here the CDR3 DNA reads TGTGCCAGCAGCTCAACAGGGGTTGATGAGACCCAGTACTTC.

This clonotype was counted a few times. The chain combines TRBV24-1 with TRBJ2-4, with D tentatively TRBD1 or TRBD2 (5 bases each). Germline-derived CDR1 and CDR2 are KGHDR and SFDVKD. The CDR3 is 15 residues long. V lost 5 bases to trimming and J lost 1 base, with 11 bases between them. In DNA, the CDR3 is TGTGCCACCAGTGGGGGGTCAGGGGCCAAAAACATTCAGTACTTC. Encoded protein: CATSGGSGAKNIQYF.

This clonotype was observed many times. The V and J genes are TRBV20-1 and TRBJ2-1; D remains ambiguous. The germline V gene encodes CDR1 DFQATT and CDR2 SNEGSKA (reference sequence). The length of the CDR3 is 12 residues. The chain's CDR3 is CSHSPADYEQFF. The CDR3 DNA is TGCAGCCACTCCCCGGCCGACTATGAGCAGTTCTTC.

The sample holds a few counts of this clonotype. The rearrangement uses TRBV7-9 and TRBJ1-2; 7 bases agree with TRBD1. Germline assignment: CDR1 SEHNR and CDR2 FQNEAQ (reference sequence). The CDR3 covers 14 residues. V was pared by 5 bases and J by 4 bases, with 7 bases of the junction left unmatched. CDR3 sequence: CASSRGQFGYGYTF. DNA for the CDR3: TGTGCCAGCAGCCGGGGACAGTTTGGCTATGGCTACACCTTC.

This clonotype was counted a few times. The chain carries TRBV4-3 and TRBJ2-1; the D gene is possibly TRBD2 (5 bases). This CDR3 spans 15 amino acids. The germline gives CDR1 LGHNA, CDR2 YSLEER. V lost 0 bases and J 4 bases, leaving 10 bases between the germline ends. CDR3 coding DNA: TGCGCCAGCAGCCAAGATCATACGGGGTACAATGAGCAGTTCTTC. Translating gives CASSQDHTGYNEQFF.

The rearrangement joins TRBV29-1 to TRBJ1-5; a possible D gene is TRBD1 (5 bases). This CDR3 contains 12 residues. Germline V CDR1 and CDR2: SQVTM, ANQGSEA. Trimming stripped 6 bases from V and 7 bases from J, with 13 bases between. Here the CDR3 DNA reads TGCAGCGTCCAGGGTACGGGCCAGCCCCAGCATTTT. Translated: CSVQGTGQPQHF.

This clonotype has more than one count but fewer than ten. The chain uses TRBV29-1 and TRBJ2-7, with unresolved D. Deletions cut 4 bases from V and 3 bases from J, with 16 bases between. The CDR3 consists of 14 residues. CDR1 and CDR2 from the germline V gene are SQVTM and ANQGSEA. The CDR3 coding sequence is TGCAGCGTTGCAAAGGGTCCAACTAACTACGAGCAGTACTTC. Protein: CSVAKGPTNYEQYF.

This clonotype was observed a handful of times. The chain has TRBV3-1 and TRBJ2-1; 9 positions match TRBD2. This CDR3 has 16 residues. The V gene end was trimmed by 4 bases and the J gene end by 5 bases; junction bases not matched to a gene: 9. Germline assignment: CDR1 LGHDT and CDR2 YNNKEL (reference sequence). Written as DNA, the CDR3 is TGTGCCAGCAGCCGGGGGTGGCTAGCGGGGAACAATGAGCAGTTCTTC. Amino acids: CASSRGWLAGNNEQFF.